A selection of T cell receptor beta chains follows, all from one sample in a study of blood T cell repertoires in COVID-19. Data came from immunoSEQ multiplex PCR; TCRdb stores just in-frame clones and leaves some out. The table lists about 220,000 clones, roughly nine tenths of them singletons. The material sequenced was PBMCs or T cells enriched from blood (not recorded which). These receptor sequences come from a woman in her 30s who had recovered from COVID-19. Each CDR3 is given with its conserved first and last residue. A D gene is named only where the DNA matches it firmly. Where a row states a size, it is once, few, many or the class of an expanded clone; other rows omit it.

CDR3 length	V gene	D gene	clone size	J gene	CDR3 protein	CDR3 DNA
13	TRBV9	NA	NA	TRBJ2-2	CASSVRGTGELFF	TGTGCCAGCAGCGTTCGGGGTACCGGGGAGCTGTTTTTT
14	TRBV7-3	TRBD2	NA	TRBJ2-7	CASSLGAGAYEQYF	TGTGCCAGCTCCCTAGGAGCGGGGGCTTACGAGCAGTACTTC
13	TRBV6-2/TRBV6-3	NA	NA	TRBJ1-1	CASSYGRGTEAFF	TGTGCCAGCAGTTACGGCAGGGGAACTGAAGCTTTCTTT
15	TRBV7-3	TRBD1	NA	TRBJ1-1	CASSPQGAVNTEAFF	TGTGCCAGCAGCCCCCAGGGGGCGGTGAACACTGAAGCTTTCTTT
15	TRBV4-1	NA	NA	TRBJ1-1	CASSRGKPVKTEAFF	TGCGCCAGCAGCCGCGGGAAGCCTGTTAAAACTGAAGCTTTCTTT
11	TRBV19	NA	NA	TRBJ2-1	CASMGSNEQFF	TGTGCCAGTATGGGCAGCAATGAGCAGTTCTTC
15	TRBV3-1/TRBV3-2	NA	once	TRBJ1-2	CASSPGQGGGRSYTF	TGTGCCAGCAGCCCGGGTCAAGGGGGGGGTAGGAGCTACACCTTC
13	TRBV11-2	TRBD1	NA	TRBJ1-2	CASSSGQGYGYTF	TGTGCCAGCAGCTCCGGACAGGGTTATGGCTACACCTTC
14	TRBV27	NA	NA	TRBJ2-7	CASSLSAGANEQYF	TGTGCCAGCAGTTTATCTGCAGGGGCAAACGAGCAGTACTTC
13	TRBV7-2	NA	once	TRBJ1-3	CASSLTVGNTIYF	TGTGCCAGCAGCTTGACAGTTGGAAACACCATATATTTT
16	TRBV4-3	NA	NA	TRBJ1-2	CASSPTGGRLSYGYTF	TGCGCCAGCAGCCCGACGGGGGGACGCCTTTCCTATGGCTACACCTTC
15	TRBV10-3	TRBD1	once	TRBJ1-1	CAIRRQGGAGTEAFF	TGTGCCATCAGGCGACAGGGAGGCGCGGGAACTGAAGCTTTCTTT
13	TRBV11-2	TRBD1	NA	TRBJ2-7	CASSGDRGREQYF	TGTGCCAGCAGCGGGGACAGGGGTCGCGAGCAGTACTTC
13	TRBV10-2	NA	NA	TRBJ1-1	CASRETENTEAFF	TGCGCCAGCAGGGAGACTGAGAACACTGAAGCTTTCTTT
16	TRBV3-1/TRBV3-2	NA	NA	TRBJ1-2	CASSQDTGGEWYGYTF	TGTGCCAGCAGCCAAGATACGGGGGGCGAATGGTATGGCTACACCTTC
13	TRBV12-5	TRBD1	NA	TRBJ2-7	CASGTTGGYEQYF	TGTGCTAGTGGAACCACAGGGGGCTACGAGCAGTACTTC
15	TRBV29-1	TRBD1	NA	TRBJ1-2	CSVWGQGAINYGYTF	TGCAGCGTTTGGGGGCAGGGGGCGATTAACTATGGCTACACCTTC
20	TRBV10-3	TRBD1	once	TRBJ2-7	CAIRELRDRVWYRSSYEQYF	TGTGCCATCAGAGAACTCAGGGACAGGGTCTGGTATAGAAGCTCCTACGAGCAGTACTTC
15	TRBV4-3	NA	NA	TRBJ2-7	CASSQGYTGTYEQYF	TGCGCCAGCAGCCAAGGGTATACCGGTACCTACGAGCAGTACTTC
16	TRBV5-4	TRBD2	NA	TRBJ2-5	CASSLDGGGAWETQYF	TGTGCCAGCAGCTTGGATGGCGGGGGGGCCTGGGAGACCCAGTACTTC
14	TRBV7-9	NA	many	TRBJ1-5	CATGMDRLRQPQHF	TGTGCCACCGGAATGGACAGACTCAGGCAGCCCCAGCATTTT
16	TRBV5-1	NA	once	TRBJ1-2	CASSEDRTLSVVGYTF	TGCGCCAGCAGCGAGGACCGGACTTTATCAGTGGTTGGCTACACCTTC
11	TRBV28	NA	NA	TRBJ1-1	CASSFLSGAFF	TGTGCCAGCAGTTTTCTGTCCGGAGCTTTCTTT
15	TRBV9	NA	NA	TRBJ1-1	CASSPKQDMNTEAFF	TGTGCCAGCAGCCCAAAACAGGATATGAACACTGAAGCTTTCTTT
15	TRBV7-2	NA	NA	TRBJ1-3	CASSLEGAKGNTIYF	TGTGCCAGCAGCTTAGAAGGGGCGAAAGGAAACACCATATATTTT
15	TRBV19	TRBD1	once	TRBJ1-4	CASSTRGETNEKLFF	TGTGCCAGTAGTACCAGGGGGGAGACTAATGAAAAACTGTTTTTT
17	TRBV4-1	NA	NA	TRBJ1-5	CASSLLTDHDGNQPQHF	TGCGCCAGCAGCCTCTTGACAGACCATGATGGCAATCAGCCCCAGCATTTT